What follows are 9 T cell receptor beta chains derived from one specimen sequenced in a study of cytomegalovirus exposure and HLA in healthy donors. A multiplex PCR was run with 60 Vbeta primers and 13 Jbeta primers. Generated by immunoSEQ multiplex PCR, the TCRdb table keeps only in-frame clones and is missing some. The data show approximately 170,000 clones, with roughly 84% seen just once and approximately 1.5% held by the top ten. Sequencing was done on a sample of PBMCs. The receptors come from a male donor in good health and CMV-seronegative.

The chain is built from TRBV2 and TRBJ2-1; the match to TRBD2 covers 14 bases. This CDR3 comprises 15 residues. Germline V gene lookup returns CDR1 SNHLY and CDR2 FYNNEI. V shed 7 bases and J 9 bases; nucleotides not matched to a gene: 8. CDR3 coding DNA: TGTGCCAGCACCCAGACTAGCGGGGGGGCCCGTGAGCAGTTCTTC. It encodes CASTQTSGGAREQFF. Complete variable domain (other parts from reference TRBV2 and TRBJ2-1): EPEVTQTPSHQVTQMGQEVILRCVPISNHLYFYWYRQILGQKVEFLVSFYNNEISEKSEIFDDQFSVERPDGSNFTLKIRSTKLEDSAMYFCASTQTSGGAREQFFGPGTRLTVL.

V usage is TRBV2 and J usage is TRBJ2-1, with 7 bases fitting TRBD2. V shed 8 bases and J 9 bases; nucleotides not matched to a gene: 7. In germline, CDR1 is SNHLY, CDR2 FYNNEI. This CDR3 is built from 12 residues. CDR3 region: CASPKGGGEQFF. In DNA, the CDR3 is TGTGCCAGCCCGAAGGGCGGGGGTGAGCAGTTCTTC.

CDR3 protein: CASSPGTGMIGELFF. The CDR3 DNA reads TGTGCCAGCAGCCCCGGGACAGGGATGATCGGGGAGCTGTTTTTT. V is TRBV11-3 and J is TRBJ2-2, with 9 bases fitting TRBD1. CDR1 is SGHNT and CDR2 is YENEEA in the germline V gene. Trimming cost V 5 bases and J 7 bases; bases outside gene matches: 8. The length of the CDR3 is 15 residues.

CDR3 nucleotide sequence: TGTGCCAGCAGTTTACAGACAGGGTTACGGGAGACCCAGTACTTC. Translated: CASSLQTGLRETQYF. The gene calls are TRBV28 and TRBJ2-5; TRBD1 agrees at 7 bases. The CDR3 totals 15 residues. J was trimmed by 5 bases and V by 2 bases; bases with no gene match: 8. Germline V CDR1 and CDR2: MDHEN, SYDVKM.

This rearrangement joins TRBV5-8 to TRBJ1-1; possible D gene TRBD1, 5 bases. V shed 4 bases and J shed 2 bases, with 9 bases lying between them. CDR3 length equals 13 residues. Germline assignment: CDR1 SGHTS and CDR2 YDEGEE. CDR3 amino acids: CASSQGTNTEAFF. The CDR3 DNA reads TGTGCCAGCAGCCAGGGTACTAACACTGAAGCTTTCTTT.

V gene TRBV6-1 combines with J gene TRBJ2-7; no definite D call. Per the germline V gene, CDR1 is MNHNS and CDR2 is SASEGT. CDR3 length: 12 residues. V was trimmed by 5 bases and J by 2 bases, leaving 7 bases between them. The CDR3 sequence: CASSSITYEQYF. The DNA of the CDR3 is TGTGCCAGCAGTTCTATCACCTACGAGCAGTACTTC.

The chain uses TRBV7-8 and TRBJ2-2; maybe TRBD1 (6 bases). The CDR3 totals 15 residues. Germline loops: CDR1 SGHVS, CDR2 FQNEAQ. V lost 3 bases and J 7 bases, leaving 15 bases between the germline ends. In nucleotides, the CDR3 is TGTGCCAGCAGCTTTAAAACAGGGAATGGCGGGGAGCTGTTTTTT. Protein product: CASSFKTGNGGELFF.

The rearrangement joins TRBV29-1 to TRBJ1-5, with TRBD1 as a possible D gene (5 bases). Trimming removed 4 bases at V and 4 bases at J, with 11 bases between. The CDR3 runs 13 residues. Germline values: CDR1 SQVTM, CDR2 ANQGSEA. CDR3 amino acids: CSVGGGINQPQHF. CDR3 coding DNA: TGCAGCGTTGGGGGGGGAATTAATCAGCCCCAGCATTTT.

V and J are TRBV19 and TRBJ2-2; 9 bases are a match to TRBD1. This CDR3 has 16 residues. In germline, CDR1 is LNHDA, CDR2 SQIVND (reference sequence). J was trimmed by 7 bases and V by 9 bases; bases with no gene match: 15. CDR3 in DNA: TGTGCCAGCACAAAAGCCCAACAGGGGGCGAACGGGGAGCTGTTTTTT. It translates to CASTKAQQGANGELFF.